The next 10 T cell receptor beta chains were all read from a single sample in a study of T cell clusters in autoimmune cytopenias. TRB was amplified by touch-down multiplex PCR, primer pools A and B combined. TCRdb reprocessed the multiplex PCR reads and stores each CDR3 protein as one record, lacking DNA. The ten most abundant clones cover approximately 2.2% of a sample with almost 15,000 distinct CDR3 sequences. Some 38,000 genome equivalents of blood DNA were amplified for TRB. The sequenced sample was peripheral blood. The receptors originated from a human donor with an autoimmune cytopenia or autoimmune hepatitis (not recorded which).

The V gene is TRBV12-3 or TRBV12-4, the J gene TRBJ2-1; TCRdb proposes TRBD1, but this gene call is untestable without DNA. The CDR3 has 16 residues. Here the CDR3 reads CASSLSSSGAYNEQFF.

The rearrangement joins TRBV19 to TRBJ2-1; the D gene TCRdb calls, TRBD1, cannot be checked with no DNA. The CDR3 covers 15 residues. Germline V gives CDR1 LNHDA, CDR2 SQIVND (reference sequence). The CDR3 protein is CASSIASPGYNEQFF. The full variable domain, completed using reference TRBV19 and TRBJ2-1, is DGGITQSPKYLFRKEGQNVTLSCEQNLNHDAMYWYRQDPGQGLRLIYYSQIVNDFQKGDIAEGYSVSREKKESFPLTVTSAQKNPTAFYLCASSIASPGYNEQFFGPGTRLTVL.

The chain carries TRBV4-2 and TRBJ1-1. The CDR3 length is 13 residues. Germline V gene lookup returns CDR1 LGHNA and CDR2 YNFKEQ. The CDR3 sequence: CASSQVRDTEAFF.

By frequency, this clonotype is medium-sized. The V and J genes are TRBV13 and TRBJ2-1; the TCRdb call, TRBD2, lacks DNA for checking. The CDR3 loop spans 14 amino acids. Germline values: CDR1 PRHDT, CDR2 FYEKMQ (reference sequence). This chain's CDR3 is CASSRLAGRDEQFF.

This chain uses TRBV6-5 with TRBJ2-3; without DNA, the TCRdb call of TRBD1 cannot be checked. The germline V gene encodes CDR1 MNHEY and CDR2 SVGAGI. The CDR3 spans 13 residues. This chain's CDR3 is CASSTEGSDTQYF.

Here the CDR3 reads CASSPPEGTDYNEQFF. This chain links TRBV7-9 with TRBJ2-1; TCRdb reports TRBD1, a call that lacks DNA to check it against. The CDR3 length is 16 residues. Germline loops: CDR1 SEHNR, CDR2 FQNEAQ (reference sequence). The full variable domain, with the rest looked up from reference TRBV7-9 and TRBJ2-1, is DTGVSQNPRHKITKRGQNVTFRCDPISEHNRLYWYRQTLGQGPEFLTYFQNEAQLEKSRLLSDRFSAERPKGSFSTLEIQRTEQGDSAMYLCASSPPEGTDYNEQFFGPGTRLTVL.

This chain uses TRBV15 with TRBJ2-7; with no DNA, the TCRdb D assignment of TRBD2 cannot be verified. CDR1 is LNHNV, CDR2 YYDKDF, per germline (reference sequence). The length of the CDR3 is 15 residues. The CDR3 reads CATSRGTSGSYEQYF.

This clonotype is medium-sized by frequency. The CDR3 sequence is CASSLKPGQYSGANVLTF. The gene calls are TRBV5-6 and TRBJ2-6; the D gene TCRdb calls, TRBD1, cannot be checked with no DNA. The CDR3 has 18 amino acids. CDR1 and CDR2 (germline): SGHDT, YYEEEE.

The chain is built from TRBV6-6 and TRBJ2-7; as DNA is missing, the TRBD1 call by TCRdb cannot be tested. Germline lookup yields CDR1 MNHNY and CDR2 SVGAGI (reference sequence). This CDR3 comprises 16 residues. The CDR3 reads CASSLGPRGADYEQYF.

The rearrangement links TRBV6-5 to TRBJ1-1; TCRdb's D gene call, TRBD1, goes unchecked for lack of DNA. This CDR3 has 14 residues. Germline V gene lookup returns CDR1 MNHEY and CDR2 SVGAGI. CDR3 sequence reads: CAHNPGTGGTEAFF.